What follows are 16 T cell receptor beta chains derived from one specimen sequenced in a study of graft-versus-host responses after intestinal transplantation. Measured with immunoSEQ multiplex PCR; TCRdb has only the in-frame clones, and not every one. In the table there are 9,500 to 13,000 clones, 76% of which are singletons. Lymphocytes from graft epithelium and lamina propria were isolated. The sample was ileum tissue, taken 23 days after intestinal transplant. The receptors shown here come from a human patient who received an intestinal transplant, so some T cells may come from the graft donor.

The chain couples TRBV15 to TRBJ1-2; D not resolved. Germline V CDR1 and CDR2: LNHNV, YYDKDF (reference sequence). The length of the CDR3 is 14 residues. V was clipped by 1 base and J by 2 bases, with 8 bases between them. The CDR3 nucleotides are TGTGCCACCAGCAGAGGTGCAAGGAACTATGGCTACACCTTC. This encodes CATSRGARNYGYTF.

This clone was detected once. The V call is TRBV4-3, the J call TRBJ2-1, with a possible D match to TRBD2 (6 bases). Germline V gene lookup returns CDR1 LGHNA and CDR2 YSLEER. The CDR3 totals 17 residues. V lost 4 bases and J lost 0, with 16 bases in between. The CDR3 reads CASSPTRRGASYNEQFF. The DNA of the CDR3 is TGCGCCAGCAGCCCCACTCGGAGGGGAGCCTCCTACAATGAGCAGTTCTTC.

This clone was recorded once. CDR3 bases: TGTGCCAGCAGTGATAGTTTTGGAAACACCATATATTTT. This codes for CASSDSFGNTIYF. The genes are TRBV6-5 and TRBJ1-3; D is undetermined. The germline V and J ends were trimmed by 5 bases and 3 bases, with 8 bases remaining between them. This CDR3 comprises 13 residues. The germline gives CDR1 MNHEY, CDR2 SVGAGI.

This clone has just a few counts. V usage is TRBV7-9 and J usage is TRBJ2-7; D call uncertain. CDR1 and CDR2 (germline): SEHNR, FQNEAQ (reference sequence). CDR3 length: 15 amino acids. V gave up 1 base and J gave up 3 bases, with 13 bases separating them. The chain's CDR3 is CASSLEAAGNYEQYF. CDR3 DNA: TGTGCCAGCAGCTTAGAGGCAGCTGGAAACTACGAGCAGTACTTC.

The chain employs TRBV27 and TRBJ1-1, with D unresolved. Germline V gene lookup returns CDR1 MNHEY and CDR2 SMNVEV (reference sequence). CDR3 length equals 15 residues. With 0 bases removed from V and 0 bases from J, the gap between germline ends came to 8 bases. DNA for the CDR3: TGTGCCAGCAGTTTATCGAAAGGAGTGAACACTGAAGCTTTCTTT. Its translation: CASSLSKGVNTEAFF.

This clone appeared a few times. CDR3 protein: CASSVATRRSDTQYF. The CDR3 nucleotides are TGTGCCAGCAGCGTAGCTACTAGGAGGTCAGATACGCAGTATTTT. The chain uses TRBV9 and TRBJ2-3; D perhaps matches TRBD2 (5 bases). The CDR3 loop spans 15 amino acids. In germline, CDR1 is SGDLS, CDR2 YYNGEE. With 0 bases removed from V and 4 bases from J, the gap between germline ends came to 12 bases.

This clone is judged large. V is TRBV27 and J is TRBJ1-2; possibly TRBD1 for D (5 bases). Trimming took off 8 bases at V and 4 bases at J, with 23 bases between the two ends. Germline lookup yields CDR1 MNHEY and CDR2 SMNVEV (reference sequence). This CDR3 region has 16 residues. CDR3 residues: CASGGMTAATIYGYTF. CDR3 bases: TGTGCCAGCGGGGGAATGACAGCCGCAACGATCTATGGCTACACCTTC.

This clone has just a few counts. The chain carries TRBV11-3 and TRBJ2-7; unclear D gene. Trimming left V 5 bases short and J 2 bases short, with 10 bases between. This CDR3 has 13 residues. Germline CDR1 SGHNT, CDR2 YENEEA. The CDR3 sequence: CASSLYSAYEQYF. CDR3 DNA sequence: TGTGCCAGCAGCCTCTACTCAGCCTACGAGCAGTACTTC.

The V gene is TRBV9, the J gene TRBJ2-2, with 9 positions matching TRBD2. The CDR3 sequence is 15 residues long. CDR1 SGDLS and CDR2 YYNGEE come from the germline V gene. The V segment lost 0 bases and the J segment 6 bases; nucleotides outside the gene matches: 3. CDR3 bases: TGTGCCAGCAGCGTAGAAATAGCGGGAGCCGGGGAGCTGTTTTTT. Residues: CASSVEIAGAGELFF.

This clone was seen just once. The V and J genes are TRBV7-9 and TRBJ1-1; no clear D. Germline V gene data show CDR1 as SEHNR and CDR2 as FQNEAQ (reference sequence). The V gene lost 3 bases and the J gene lost 4 bases, with 21 bases spanning the gap. This CDR3 is 17 amino acids long. In DNA form, the CDR3 reads TGTGCCAGCAGCTTCCTACCCCCCCATTTTTTCTCCACTGAAGCTTTCTTT. This sequence encodes CASSFLPPHFFSTEAFF.

J is TRBJ2-2 and V is TRBV5-1; possibly TRBD1 for D (5 bases). CDR1 and CDR2 (germline): SGHRS, YFSETQ. The germline V and J ends were trimmed by 7 bases and 6 bases, with 19 bases remaining between them. The CDR3 covers 15 residues. As DNA, the CDR3 is TGCGCCAGCGGGGCCCCAGGGTTACCGCCCGGGGAGCTGTTTTTT. Its translation is CASGAPGLPPGELFF.

CDR3 sequence reads: CASNGLAGDEQFF. CDR3 coding DNA: TGTGCCAGCAATGGACTAGCGGGAGATGAGCAGTTCTTC. The chain joins TRBV2 to TRBJ2-1, with 13 nucleotides matching TRBD2. Trimming cost V 7 bases and J 8 bases; bases outside gene matches: 2. Germline assignment: CDR1 SNHLY and CDR2 FYNNEI. The CDR3 is made up of 13 amino acids.

As DNA, the CDR3 is TGTGCCACCAGCCTCCGTGGGGCACTAGCGGGAGGAGAGACCCAGTACTTC. This translates into CATSLRGALAGGETQYF. The V call is TRBV15, the J call TRBJ2-5, with TRBD2 identical over 12 bases. J was trimmed by 4 bases and V by 5 bases; bases with no gene match: 11. Germline CDR1 and CDR2: LNHNV and YYDKDF (reference sequence). The CDR3 loop spans 17 amino acids.

The chain joins TRBV7-2 to TRBJ2-7; D uncertain. Germline V gene sequence: CDR1 SGHTA, CDR2 FQGNSA. V lost 1 base and J lost 5, with 6 bases in between. The CDR3 loop spans 12 amino acids. Here the CDR3 reads CASSLESNEQYF. The CDR3 DNA sequence: TGTGCCAGCAGCTTAGAGTCCAACGAGCAGTACTTC.

The rearrangement links TRBV19 to TRBJ2-7; possible D gene TRBD2, 7 bases. The germline CDR1 and CDR2 sequences are LNHDA and SQIVND (reference sequence). The V gene lost 11 bases and the J gene lost 0 bases, with 23 bases spanning the gap. The CDR3 sequence is 16 residues long. CDR3 amino acids: CAPKGLGGPSSYEQYF. As DNA, the CDR3 is TGTGCCCCCAAGGGGTTGGGGGGGCCATCCTCCTACGAGCAGTACTTC.

This clone was seen only a few times. The rearrangement uses TRBV7-2 and TRBJ1-3; a weak D match, TRBD1 (5 bases). The CDR3 totals 16 residues. The germline V and J ends were trimmed by 3 bases and 5 bases, with 17 bases remaining between them. Germline V gives CDR1 SGHTA, CDR2 FQGNSA. The CDR3: CASSLGGGQSRNTIYF. For the CDR3, the DNA is TGTGCCAGCAGCTTGGGGGGTGGGCAGTCGAGAAACACCATATATTTT.